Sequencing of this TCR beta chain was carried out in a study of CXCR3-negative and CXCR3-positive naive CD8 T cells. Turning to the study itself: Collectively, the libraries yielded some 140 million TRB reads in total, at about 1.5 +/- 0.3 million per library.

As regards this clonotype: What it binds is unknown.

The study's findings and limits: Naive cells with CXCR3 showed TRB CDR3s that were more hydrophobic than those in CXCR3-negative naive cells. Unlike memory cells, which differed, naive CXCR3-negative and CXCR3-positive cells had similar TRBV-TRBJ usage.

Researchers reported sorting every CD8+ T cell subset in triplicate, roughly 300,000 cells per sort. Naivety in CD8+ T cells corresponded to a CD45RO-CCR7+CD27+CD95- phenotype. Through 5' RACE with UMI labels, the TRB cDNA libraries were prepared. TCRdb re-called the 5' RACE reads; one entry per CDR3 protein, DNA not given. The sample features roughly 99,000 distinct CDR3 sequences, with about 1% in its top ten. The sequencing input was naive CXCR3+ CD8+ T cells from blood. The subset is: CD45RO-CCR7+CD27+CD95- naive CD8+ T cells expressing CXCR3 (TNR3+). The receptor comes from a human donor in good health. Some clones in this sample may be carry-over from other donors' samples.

CDR3 loop: CASSPDYNEQFF. The chain uses TRBV28 and TRBJ2-1. CDR1 and CDR2 (germline): MDHEN, SYDVKM. The CDR3 sequence is 12 residues long.